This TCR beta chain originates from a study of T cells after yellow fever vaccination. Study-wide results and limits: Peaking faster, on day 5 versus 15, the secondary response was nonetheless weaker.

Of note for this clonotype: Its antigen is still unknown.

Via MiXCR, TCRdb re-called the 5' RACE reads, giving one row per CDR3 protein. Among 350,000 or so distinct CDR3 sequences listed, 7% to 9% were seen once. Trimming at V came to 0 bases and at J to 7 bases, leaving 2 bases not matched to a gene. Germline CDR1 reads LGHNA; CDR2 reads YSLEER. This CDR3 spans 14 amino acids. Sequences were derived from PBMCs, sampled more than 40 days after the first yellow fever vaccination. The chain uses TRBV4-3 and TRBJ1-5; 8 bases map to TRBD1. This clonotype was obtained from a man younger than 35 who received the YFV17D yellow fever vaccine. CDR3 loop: CASSQDQGAQPQHF. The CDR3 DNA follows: TGCGCCAGCAGCCAAGATCAGGGGGCGCAGCCCCAGCATTTT.